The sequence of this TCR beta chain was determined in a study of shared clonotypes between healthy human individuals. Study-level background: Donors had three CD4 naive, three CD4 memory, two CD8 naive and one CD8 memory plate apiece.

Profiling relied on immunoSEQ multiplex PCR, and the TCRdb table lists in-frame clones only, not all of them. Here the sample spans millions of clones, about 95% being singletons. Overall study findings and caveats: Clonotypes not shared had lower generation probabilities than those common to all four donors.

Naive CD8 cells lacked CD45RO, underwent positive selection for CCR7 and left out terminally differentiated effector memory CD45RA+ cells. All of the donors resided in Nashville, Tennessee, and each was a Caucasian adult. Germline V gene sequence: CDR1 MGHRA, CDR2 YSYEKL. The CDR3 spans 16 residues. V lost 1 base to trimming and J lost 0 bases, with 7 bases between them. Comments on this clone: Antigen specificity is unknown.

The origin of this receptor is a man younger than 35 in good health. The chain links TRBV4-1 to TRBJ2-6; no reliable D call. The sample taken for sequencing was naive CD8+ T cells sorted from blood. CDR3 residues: CASSQVWDSGANVLTF. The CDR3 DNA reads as TGCGCCAGCAGCCAAGTATGGGACTCTGGGGCCAACGTCCTGACTTTC.